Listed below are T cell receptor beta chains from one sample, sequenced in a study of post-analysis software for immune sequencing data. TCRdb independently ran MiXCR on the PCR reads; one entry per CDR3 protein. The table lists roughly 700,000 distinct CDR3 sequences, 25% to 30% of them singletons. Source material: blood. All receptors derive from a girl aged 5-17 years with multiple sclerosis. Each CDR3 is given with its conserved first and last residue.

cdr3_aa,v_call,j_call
CASSPTGTPDTQYF,TRBV5-6,TRBJ2-3
CASSQGTGSHEQYF,TRBV7-9,TRBJ2-7
CASRMTSGGIQYF,TRBV28,TRBJ2-4
CASIKSYTEAFF,TRBV28,TRBJ1-1
CASSYMDRAGNTIYF,TRBV6-5,TRBJ1-3
CASSWAPRLAREQFF,TRBV5-1,TRBJ2-1
CSVEGRPSSYNEQFF,TRBV29-1,TRBJ2-1
CASRGRTSRGDEQFF,TRBV7-2,TRBJ2-1
CASSVDQGLIQETQYF,TRBV2,TRBJ2-5
CASGPTVGYNYEQYF,TRBV6-2/TRBV6-3,TRBJ2-7
CASSSDSINQPQHF,TRBV7-9,TRBJ1-5